In its sample, the clone carrying this T cell receptor (beta chain) was seen a few times. Germline values: CDR1 MNHNS, CDR2 SASEGT. V dropped 4 bases and J dropped 5 bases, with 11 bases sitting between them. The CDR3 is 13 amino acids. Sample time point: persistent/refractory GD, antithyroid drugs over 5 years with positive TRAb. PBMC-derived RNA was used for the TCR library. Collection of peripheral blood (approximately 9 milliliters) was done using EDTA tubes. Libraries of TCR beta came from iRepertoire HTBI primers plus Arm-PCR of CDR3 regions. Study processing details: Across samples, 62 TRBV and 12 to 15 TRBJ segments were found. Using its own MiXCR run on the multiplex PCR reads, TCRdb lists one record per CDR3 protein. TCRdb, rather than the study authors, made the V and J calls. This sample yields 700,000 or so distinct CDR3 sequences, of which 25% to 35% are seen a single time; 40% to 50% belongs to the top ten.

The sample originates from a study of regulatory T cells in long-lasting Graves disease. Study details: Patients met the persistent Graves' disease definition after over 5 years of antithyroid drugs with positive TSH receptor antibodies.

The chain links TRBV6-1 to TRBJ2-5; D assignment may be TRBD1 or TRBD2 (5 bases each). The specimen was peripheral blood mononuclear cells (PBMCs), collected when the disease was refractory, from a patient treated with antithyroid drugs. This TCR derives from a female donor with Graves disease. The CDR3: CASSGTRRETQYF. CDR3 in DNA: TGTGCCAGCAGTGGGACACGGAGGGAGACCCAGTACTTC.